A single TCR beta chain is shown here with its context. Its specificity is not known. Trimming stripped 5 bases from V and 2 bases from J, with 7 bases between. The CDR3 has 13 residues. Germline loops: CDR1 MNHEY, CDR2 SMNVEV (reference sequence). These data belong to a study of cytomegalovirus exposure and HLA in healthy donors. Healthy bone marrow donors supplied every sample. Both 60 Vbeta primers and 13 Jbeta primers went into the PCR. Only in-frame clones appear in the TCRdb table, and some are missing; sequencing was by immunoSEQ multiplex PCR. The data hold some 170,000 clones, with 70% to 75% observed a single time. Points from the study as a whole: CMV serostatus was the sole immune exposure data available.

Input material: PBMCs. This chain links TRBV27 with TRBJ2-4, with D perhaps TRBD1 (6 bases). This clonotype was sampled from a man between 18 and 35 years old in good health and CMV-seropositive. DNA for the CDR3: TGTGCCAGCAGTGGGGGCTCCAAAAACATTCAGTACTTC. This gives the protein CASSGGSKNIQYF.